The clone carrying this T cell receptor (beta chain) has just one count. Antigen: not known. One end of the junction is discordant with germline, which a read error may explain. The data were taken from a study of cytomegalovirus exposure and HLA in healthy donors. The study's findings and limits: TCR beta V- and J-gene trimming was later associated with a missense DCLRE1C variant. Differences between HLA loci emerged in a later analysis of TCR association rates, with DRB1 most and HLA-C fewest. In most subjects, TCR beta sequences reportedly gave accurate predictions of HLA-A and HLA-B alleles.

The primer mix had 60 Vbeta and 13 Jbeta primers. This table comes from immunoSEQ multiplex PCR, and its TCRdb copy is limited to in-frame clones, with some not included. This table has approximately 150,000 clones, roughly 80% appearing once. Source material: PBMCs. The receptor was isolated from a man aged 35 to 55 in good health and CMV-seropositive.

Here the CDR3 DNA reads TGTTCCAGCAGCCGTCCGGGACTAGCGATTAACACCGGGGAGCTGTTTTTT. This sequence encodes CSSSRPGLAINTGELFF. V usage is TRBV7-9 and J usage is TRBJ2-2, with 10 bases fitting TRBD2. The length of the CDR3 is 17 residues. Germline V gene sequence: CDR1 SEHNR, CDR2 FQNEAQ (reference sequence).